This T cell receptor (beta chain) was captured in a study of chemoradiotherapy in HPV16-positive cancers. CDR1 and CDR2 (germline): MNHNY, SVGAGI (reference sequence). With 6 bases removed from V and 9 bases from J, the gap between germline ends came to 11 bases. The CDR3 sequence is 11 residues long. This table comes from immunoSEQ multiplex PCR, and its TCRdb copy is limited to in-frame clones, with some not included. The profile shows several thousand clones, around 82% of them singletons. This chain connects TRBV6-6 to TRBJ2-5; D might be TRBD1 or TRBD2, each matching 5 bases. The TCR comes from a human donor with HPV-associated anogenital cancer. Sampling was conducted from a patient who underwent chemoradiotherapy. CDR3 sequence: CASSGTSPQYF. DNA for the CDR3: TGTGCCAGCAGCGGGACCTCGCCCCAGTACTTC.